The text below deals with one T cell receptor beta chain. This clonotype is termed medium-sized (0.01 to 0.1%). Which antigen it targets is not known. Base qualities are not provided; no much larger clone lies one nucleotide away. The CDR3 holds 16 amino acids from the cysteine to the phenylalanine. Left in the record is the CDR3 DNA by itself, 48 bases read in frame from the first base. Cut back by 0 bases and 0 bases, the V and J ends lie 9 bases apart. As encoded in the germline V gene (reference sequence), CDR1 is DFQATT while CDR2 is SNEGSKA. The sample originates from a study of vaccination and CD4 T cells after COVID-19 (dated by TCRdb to between 2021 and 2022). Turning to the overall study: Every convalescent patient had a positive nasal swab PCR test for SARS-CoV-2, with mild disease in nine patients and severe disease in one. Control cultures used a CEFX viral epitope pool as positive control, an HIV-1 Nef peptide pool as negative control, or no peptide. The time from the second vaccine dose to post-vaccine blood sampling had a median of approximately 72 days and ranged from roughly 13 to 241 days. In under twelve COVID-19 convalescent patients and 4 infection-naive healthy vaccine recipients, researchers compared the spike-specific CD4+ TCR repertoire from before mRNA vaccination with the repertoire from after. Post-COVID blood samples were collected from convalescent patients a median of around 100 days after diagnosis, with a range of about 30 to 170 days. Each participant got two doses of either the Pfizer-BioNTech BNT162b2 vaccine (n=8) or the Moderna mRNA-1273 vaccine (n=2). The cultures were stimulated with overlapping spike peptide pools from SARS-CoV-2 and from the common cold coronaviruses HCoV-NL63, HCoV-OC43 and HCoV-229E. In the convalescent cohort there were six males and four females, among whom were two Hispanic individuals, seven Caucasians, two Asians and one multiracial person.

The treatment or condition label for this specimen denotes: 10-day PBMC culture with coronavirus spike peptide pools or control peptides (ViraFEST assay). The ViraFEST assay, used in the study, expanded antigen-specific T cells with peptide pools and then identified the expanded clonotypes through TCR sequencing. The convalescent patients' positive SARS-CoV-2 PCR tests were from March to December 2020, which was before the Alpha, Beta and Delta variants emerged in the United States. Two million PBMCs per well were cultured in IMDM with approximately 5% human AB serum and 8.5 to 10 IU/ml IL-2, plus 10 ug/ml peptide pools. Half of the culture medium was replaced with fresh IL-2-containing medium on days 3 and 7. Once the cells had been in culture for about 10 days, the EasySep CD4+ T cell isolation kit was used to isolate CD4+ T cells by negative selection. PBMCs were separated from whole blood using Ficoll-Paque Plus gradient centrifugation and then either used fresh or cryopreserved at -140C. In general, triplicate wells were set up for every culture condition.

Libraries were made using PCR. DNA from cultured CD4+ T cells underwent TCR sequencing with the Oncomine TCR Beta short-read assay at the Johns Hopkins FTIC core. Genomic DNA was extracted from the cultured CD4+ T cells with the QIAamp micro DNA kit. The Oncomine TCR Beta libraries from cultured CD4+ T cells were pooled using unique dual indexes and then sequenced on an Illumina iSeq 100. Under the source paper's analysis protocol: Non-productive sequences were removed, and CDR3s that did not start with C, did not end with F or W, or were shorter than 7 amino acids were discarded. Antigen-specific clonotypes were identified using the MANAFEST web application through comparison of peptide-stimulated wells with reference and other culture wells. An FDR below 0.05, an odds ratio above 5, and a productive frequency above 0.1% in at least two of three replicate wells were required for clones to be considered positive. A clonotype was classed as cross-reactive if the clonotype showed significant expansion both in SARS-CoV-2 spike wells and in at least one common cold coronavirus spike condition. Similarity between CDR3 sequences was evaluated in R version 3.6.1 using Levenshtein distances (stringdist) and unrooted phylogenetic trees (ape). In TCRdb, the public reads were trimmed at Q25 with fastp and aligned with MiXCR, with productive beta chains retained. Rows are unified per CDR3 protein, each entry keeping the most common DNA and genes. These V and J calls rely on TCRdb rather than the paper's analysis. The sample contains around 12,000 distinct CDR3 sequences, 53% of them found a single time. The top ten clonotypes cover 13% of the sample.

Overall results and qualifications from the work: In convalescent patients, a median roughly 85% of post-vaccine SARS-CoV-2-reactive clones were detected only after vaccination, and vaccine-specific priming was suggested by this finding. Nearly all vaccine-specific clones in convalescent patients (304 of 307) were mono-reactive for SARS-CoV-2 spike rather than cross-reactive with common cold coronaviruses. The number of convalescent patients in the study was relatively small, and the study did not examine early timepoints following natural infection. The median count of SARS-CoV-2-reactive clonotypes went up from some 23 after infection to 30 to 40 after vaccination, although the change was not significant.

The sample was CD4+ T cells from blood, cultured in vitro. The sequence links TRBV20-1 to TRBJ1-6; too little of a D gene remains to name it. The sequence derives from a human donor who had recovered from COVID-19. In nucleotides, the sequence is TGCAGTGCTAGAGATTCCGGGAGCTCCTATAATTCACCCCTCCACTTT. Its protein reads: CSARDSGSSYNSPLHF.